This T cell receptor (beta chain) emerged from a study of beta chain features in type 1 diabetes. As for the study in general: Examination spanned around 110,000,000 sorted cells from all samples.

The whole isolated RNA underwent reverse transcription, so sequencing captured expressed TCRB transcripts. Assay: immunoSEQ multiplex PCR; the TCRdb copy retains only in-frame clones and omits some. Of roughly 120,000 clones in the sample, 40% were seen once. Germline V lookup: CDR1 MDHEN, CDR2 SYDVKM. V trimming: 3 bases; J trimming: 2 bases; junction bases outside the gene matches: 6. CDR3 length: 15 amino acids. Notes on the study in general: TCRB repertoires of naive, central memory and Treg cells appeared more similar among patients than among healthy donors. Type 1 diabetes patients had TCRB CDR3s that were shorter (moderately but significantly so) in all four CD4+ subsets.

Purity above 98% was achieved in all sorted populations. Note on this clone: Its antigen is unknown.

Specimen: stem cell memory CD4+ T cells from blood. The receptor was derived from a woman aged 18-35 years in good health. V usage is TRBV28 and J usage is TRBJ1-1; 7 bases are a match to TRBD1. CDR3 coding DNA: TGTGCCAGCAGTTTTCCGGACAGGTTAAACACTGAAGCTTTCTTT. Translation: CASSFPDRLNTEAFF.